A single T cell receptor (beta chain) is shown here with its context. Its specificity is not known. Primers for the PCR totalled 60 Vbeta and 13 Jbeta. Clones were sequenced by immunoSEQ multiplex PCR, and TCRdb holds only the in-frame ones, with some missing. The sample contains 80,000 or so clones, about 76% of which appear only once. This sample was taken from a study of cytomegalovirus exposure and HLA in healthy donors. Study conclusions and caveats: A classifier reportedly called cytomegalovirus status with high sensitivity and specificity.

The CDR3 is made up of 16 amino acids. In germline, CDR1 is KGHSH, CDR2 LQKENI. J was trimmed by 7 bases and V by 3 bases; bases with no gene match: 9. The source of this sequence is a male donor in good health and CMV-seropositive. V and J are TRBV18 and TRBJ2-1, with 10 bases matching TRBD1. Sequencing input: PBMCs. CDR3 in amino acids: CASSPAGTGVRNEQFF. The CDR3 DNA reads as TGTGCCAGCTCACCGGCCGGGACAGGGGTTAGGAATGAGCAGTTCTTC. The variable domain in full, completed from reference TRBV18 and TRBJ2-1, reads NAGVMQNPRHLVRRRGQEARLRCSPMKGHSHVYWYRQLPEEGLKFMVYLQKENIIDESGMPKERFSAEFPKEGPSILRIQQVVRGDSAAYFCASSPAGTGVRNEQFFGPGTRLTVL.